One and the same sample provided the 13 T cell receptor beta chains below, sequenced in a study of cytomegalovirus exposure and HLA in healthy donors. It was with 60 Vbeta and 13 Jbeta primers that the PCR ran. Clones were read by immunoSEQ multiplex PCR, and TCRdb kept only the in-frame ones, dropping some. The sample lists approximately 180,000 clones, around 75% occurring once. Sequences were obtained from PBMCs. These receptors all stem from a male donor in good health and CMV-seronegative.

V usage is TRBV7-6 and J usage is TRBJ2-7; weak D call: TRBD1 (6 bases). Trimming stripped 1 base from V and 7 bases from J, with 14 bases between. Germline-derived CDR1 and CDR2 are SGHVS and FNYEAQ. CDR3 length equals 14 residues. The CDR3 protein is CASSLGSGVEEQYF. The CDR3 nucleotides read TGTGCCAGCAGCTTAGGGTCAGGGGTTGAGGAGCAGTACTTC.

The rearrangement links TRBV6-1 to TRBJ1-3, with D unclear. CDR1 and CDR2 (germline): MNHNS, SASEGT. The CDR3 is made up of 14 amino acids. V was cut by 7 bases and J by 3 bases, with 13 bases left in between. The CDR3 is CASTGRRVGNTIYF. Written as DNA, the CDR3 is TGTGCCAGCACCGGAAGGAGGGTTGGAAACACCATATATTTT.

The chain has TRBV6-5 and TRBJ1-5; D is unresolved. This CDR3 has 13 amino acids. V was cut by 5 bases and J by 11 bases, with 16 bases left in between. The germline gives CDR1 MNHEY, CDR2 SVGAGI. The CDR3 spells CASSPPGGRAQHF. The CDR3 bases are TGTGCCAGCAGTCCCCCCGGCGGGAGGGCCCAGCATTTT.

This clone showed up just once. This rearrangement joins TRBV5-6 to TRBJ1-2, with a tentative D call TRBD1 (6 bases). This CDR3 has 12 residues. The V end lost 4 bases, the J end lost 8 bases, and 12 bases lay between the germline ends. Germline values: CDR1 SGHDT, CDR2 YYEEEE. CDR3 residues: CASSTTGYGYTF. The CDR3 bases are TGTGCCAGCAGCACCACAGGGTACGGCTACACCTTC. The full variable domain, its missing parts supplied by reference TRBV5-6 and TRBJ1-2, is DAGVTQSPTHLIKTRGQQVTLRCSPKSGHDTVSWYQQALGQGPQFIFQYYEEEERQRGNFPDRFSGHQFPNYSSELNVNALLLGDSALYLCASSTTGYGYTFGSGTRLTVV.

The chain links TRBV4-3 to TRBJ2-2; tentatively, D is TRBD2 (5 bases). The V gene's germline CDR1 is LGHNA and CDR2 YSLEER. The CDR3 runs to 17 residues. V was cut by 5 bases and J by 3 bases, with 19 bases left in between. For the CDR3, the DNA is TGCGCCAGCAGCGGAAAGGTGGGGAGAAGGGACACCGGGGAGCTGTTTTTT. This translates into CASSGKVGRRDTGELFF.

CDR3 sequence (DNA): TGCAGCGTTGCCTACAGGGAGAACACTGAAGCTTTCTTT. This translates into CSVAYRENTEAFF. The genes are TRBV29-1 and TRBJ1-1; weak D call: TRBD1 (6 bases). CDR3 length: 13 residues. Germline V gene sequence: CDR1 SQVTM, CDR2 ANQGSEA. Deletions cut 4 bases from V and 1 base from J, with 10 bases between.

V usage is TRBV28 and J usage is TRBJ1-5; 7 nucleotides align to TRBD1. With 10 bases clipped from V and 7 bases from J, the junction kept 7 bases outside the gene matches. The CDR3 contains 12 residues. Per the germline V gene, CDR1 is MDHEN and CDR2 is SYDVKM. This CDR3 reads CATSTGTQPQHF. For the CDR3, the DNA is TGTGCCACTTCGACAGGGACCCAGCCCCAGCATTTT. Variable domain in full (rest from reference TRBV28 and TRBJ1-5): DVKVTQSSRYLVKRTGEKVFLECVQDMDHENMFWYRQDPGLGLRLIYFSYDVKMKEKGDIPEGYSVSREKKERFSLILESASTNQTSMYLCATSTGTQPQHFGDGTRLSIL.

This chain links TRBV2 with TRBJ1-3; TRBD1 is a possible D gene (5 bases). The CDR3 extends over 14 amino acids. Germline V CDR1 and CDR2: SNHLY, FYNNEI. Trimming left V 8 bases short and J 0 bases short, with 11 bases between. In DNA, the CDR3 is TGTGCCAGCGGGGCTTTTCGCTCTGGAAACACCATATATTTT. Translating gives CASGAFRSGNTIYF.

This chain joins TRBV6-6 and TRBJ1-1; 9 positions agree with TRBD1. The CDR3 is 16 amino acids. Trimming removed 2 bases from V and 0 bases from J; junction bases left unmatched: 4. Germline-derived CDR1 and CDR2 are MNHNY and SVGAGI (reference sequence). The CDR3 coding sequence is TGTGCCAGCAGTTACCCGGGGACAGGGATGAACACTGAAGCTTTCTTT. Amino acids: CASSYPGTGMNTEAFF.

The CDR3 loop reads CASSHVGAAQNYGYTF. For the CDR3, the DNA is TGCGCCAGCAGCCACGTTGGGGCAGCACAAAACTATGGCTACACCTTC. The V call is TRBV4-1, the J call TRBJ1-2, with a tentative D call TRBD1 (5 bases). Germline values: CDR1 MGHRA, CDR2 YSYEKL. The CDR3 totals 16 residues. The ends were cut back, 3 bases at V and 2 bases at J, with 16 bases in the middle.

J is TRBJ1-2 and V is TRBV2, with 7 bases lining up with TRBD1. Germline values: CDR1 SNHLY, CDR2 FYNNEI. Trimming at V came to 4 bases and at J to 5 bases, leaving 7 bases not matched to a gene. The CDR3 has 14 amino acids. CDR3 protein: CASSGSGQMYGYTF. For the CDR3, the DNA is TGTGCCAGCAGTGGATCGGGACAGATGTATGGCTACACCTTC.

The genes are TRBV27 and TRBJ2-1; D is possibly TRBD1 (5 bases). The CDR3 covers 14 residues. The V gene lost 2 bases and the J gene lost 8 bases, with 13 bases spanning the gap. Germline CDR1 and CDR2: MNHEY and SMNVEV (reference sequence). CDR3 DNA sequence: TGTGCCAGCAGTTTAGGTATCAGGGCGTATGAGCAGTTCTTC. It encodes CASSLGIRAYEQFF.

The chain carries TRBV5-1 and TRBJ2-7, with 9 bases lining up with TRBD1. The germline V gene encodes CDR1 SGHRS and CDR2 YFSETQ. The length of the CDR3 is 14 residues. V lost 2 bases to trimming and J lost 7 bases; unmatched junction nucleotides: 7. CDR3 in amino acids: CASSFQDRGGEQYF. CDR3 in DNA: TGCGCCAGCAGCTTTCAGGACAGGGGTGGGGAGCAGTACTTC.